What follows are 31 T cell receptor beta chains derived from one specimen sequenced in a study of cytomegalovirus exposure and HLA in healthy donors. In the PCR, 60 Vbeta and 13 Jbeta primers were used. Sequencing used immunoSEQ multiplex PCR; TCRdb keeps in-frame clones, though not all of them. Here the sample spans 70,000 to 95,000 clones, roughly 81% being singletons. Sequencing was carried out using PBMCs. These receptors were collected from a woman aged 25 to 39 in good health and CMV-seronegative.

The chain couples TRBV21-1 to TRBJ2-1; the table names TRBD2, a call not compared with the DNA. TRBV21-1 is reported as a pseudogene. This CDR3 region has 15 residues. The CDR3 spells CASSSGGEPANEQFF. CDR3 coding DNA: TGTGCCAGCAGCAGCGGCGGGGAGCCCGCAAATGAGCAGTTCTTC.

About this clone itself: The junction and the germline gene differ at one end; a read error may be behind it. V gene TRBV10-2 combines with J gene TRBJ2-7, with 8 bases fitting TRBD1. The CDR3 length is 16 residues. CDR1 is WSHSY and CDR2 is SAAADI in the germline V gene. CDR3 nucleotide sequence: TGCGCCAGCAGGGAGTCAGGGGCAGGGGGCGCGGGGGAGCAGTACTTC. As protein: CASRESGAGGAGEQYF.

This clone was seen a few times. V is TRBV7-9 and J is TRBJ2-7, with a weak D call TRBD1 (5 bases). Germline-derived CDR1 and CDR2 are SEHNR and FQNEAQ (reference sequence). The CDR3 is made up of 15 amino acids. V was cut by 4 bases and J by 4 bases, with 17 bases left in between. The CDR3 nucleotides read TGTGCCAGCAGCTCCGCGGTTGGGGCCAGGTACGAGCAGTACTTC. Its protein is CASSSAVGARYEQYF. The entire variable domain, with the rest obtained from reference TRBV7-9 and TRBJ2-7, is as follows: DTGVSQNPRHKITKRGQNVTFRCDPISEHNRLYWYRQTLGQGPEFLTYFQNEAQLEKSRLLSDRFSAERPKGSFSTLEIQRTEQGDSAMYLCASSSAVGARYEQYFGPGTRLTVT.

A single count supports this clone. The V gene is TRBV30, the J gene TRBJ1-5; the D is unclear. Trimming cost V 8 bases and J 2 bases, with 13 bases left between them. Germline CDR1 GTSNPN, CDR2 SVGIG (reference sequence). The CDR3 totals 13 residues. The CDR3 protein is CAVNSFGNQPQHF. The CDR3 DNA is TGTGCCGTAAACAGTTTTGGCAATCAGCCCCAGCATTTT.

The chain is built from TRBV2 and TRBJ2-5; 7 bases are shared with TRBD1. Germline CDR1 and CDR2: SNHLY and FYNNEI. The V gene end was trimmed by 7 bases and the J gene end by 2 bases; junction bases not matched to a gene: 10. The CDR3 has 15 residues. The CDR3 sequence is CASTEPGQIQETQYF. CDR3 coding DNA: TGTGCCAGCACCGAACCGGGACAGATACAAGAGACCCAGTACTTC.

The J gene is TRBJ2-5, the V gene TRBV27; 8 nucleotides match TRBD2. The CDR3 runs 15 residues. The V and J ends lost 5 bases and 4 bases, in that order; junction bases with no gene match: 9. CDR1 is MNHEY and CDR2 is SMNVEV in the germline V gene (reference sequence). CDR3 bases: TGTGCCAGCAGTACCCGGGGGGGGCTTGGAGAGACCCAGTACTTC. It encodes CASSTRGGLGETQYF.

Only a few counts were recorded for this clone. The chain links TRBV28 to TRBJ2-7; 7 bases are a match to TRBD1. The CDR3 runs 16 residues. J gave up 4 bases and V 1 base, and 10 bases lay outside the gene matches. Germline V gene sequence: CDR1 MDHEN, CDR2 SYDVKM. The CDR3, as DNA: TGTGCCAGCAGTTTATTAAAGACAGGGTGGAATTACGAGCAGTACTTC. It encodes CASSLLKTGWNYEQYF.

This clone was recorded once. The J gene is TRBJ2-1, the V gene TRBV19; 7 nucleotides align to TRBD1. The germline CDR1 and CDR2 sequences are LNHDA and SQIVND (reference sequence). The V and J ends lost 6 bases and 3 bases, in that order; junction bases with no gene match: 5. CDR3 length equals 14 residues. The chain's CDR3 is CASRPGQSYNEQFF. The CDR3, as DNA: TGTGCCAGTAGGCCGGGACAGAGCTACAATGAGCAGTTCTTC.

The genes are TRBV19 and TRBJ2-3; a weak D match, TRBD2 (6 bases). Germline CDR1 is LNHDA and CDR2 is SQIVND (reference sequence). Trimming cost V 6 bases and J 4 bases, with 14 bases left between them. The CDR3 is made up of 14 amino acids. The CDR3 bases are TGTGCCAGTAGCATTTCCGGGACTTCAGATACGCAGTATTTT. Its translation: CASSISGTSDTQYF.

CDR3 amino acids: CASSPQGSNQPQHF. As DNA, the CDR3 is TGTGCCAGCTCACCACAGGGGAGCAATCAGCCCCAGCATTTT. The rearrangement uses TRBV18 and TRBJ1-5; tentative D call: TRBD1 (5 bases). The V gene lost 1 base and the J gene lost 1 base, with 5 bases spanning the gap. The CDR3 runs 14 residues. The germline V gene encodes CDR1 KGHSH and CDR2 LQKENI.

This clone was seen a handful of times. The CDR3 loop reads CASSEDSSGNTIYF. In nucleotides, the CDR3 is TGTGCCAGCAGCGAGGACAGTTCTGGAAACACCATATATTTT. The chain couples TRBV2 to TRBJ1-3; the D gene is possibly TRBD1 (6 bases). Per germline, CDR1 SNHLY and CDR2 FYNNEI. There are 14 residues in the CDR3. Between the trimmed V and J ends, which lost 6 bases and 1 base, there was a span of 10 bases.

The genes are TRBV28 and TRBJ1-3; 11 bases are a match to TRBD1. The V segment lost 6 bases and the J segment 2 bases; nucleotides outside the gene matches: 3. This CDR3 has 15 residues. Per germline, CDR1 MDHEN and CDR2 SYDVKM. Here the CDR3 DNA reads TGTGCCAGCAGGGGGACAGGGGGAGCTGGAAACACCATATATTTT. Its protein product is CASRGTGGAGNTIYF.

CDR3 loop: CASSLGQGWEQFF. The CDR3, as DNA: TGCGCCAGCAGCTTGGGACAGGGCTGGGAGCAGTTCTTC. This rearrangement joins TRBV5-1 to TRBJ2-1, with 7 bases matching TRBD1. The germline V gene has CDR1 SGHRS and CDR2 YFSETQ. J gave up 10 bases and V 0 bases, and 4 bases lay outside the gene matches. This CDR3 contains 13 residues.

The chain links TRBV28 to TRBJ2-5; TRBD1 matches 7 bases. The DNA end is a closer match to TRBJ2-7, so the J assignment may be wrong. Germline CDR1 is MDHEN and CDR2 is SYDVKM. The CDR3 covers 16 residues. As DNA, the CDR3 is TGTGCCAGCAGCTTTACCAGGGACAGAGCCTCCTACGAGCAGTACTTC. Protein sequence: CASSFTRDRASYEQYF.

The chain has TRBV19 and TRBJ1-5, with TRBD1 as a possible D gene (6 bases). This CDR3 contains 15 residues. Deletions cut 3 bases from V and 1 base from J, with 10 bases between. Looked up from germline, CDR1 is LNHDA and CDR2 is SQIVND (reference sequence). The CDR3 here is CASSMKGGSNQPQHF. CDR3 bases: TGTGCCAGTAGTATGAAAGGGGGAAGCAATCAGCCCCAGCATTTT.

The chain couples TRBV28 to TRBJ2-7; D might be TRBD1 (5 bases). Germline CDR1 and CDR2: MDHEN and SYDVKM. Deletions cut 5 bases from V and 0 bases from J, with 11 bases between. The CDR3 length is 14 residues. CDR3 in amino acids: CASSGAWDSYEQYF. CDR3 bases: TGTGCCAGCAGTGGGGCCTGGGACTCCTACGAGCAGTACTTC.

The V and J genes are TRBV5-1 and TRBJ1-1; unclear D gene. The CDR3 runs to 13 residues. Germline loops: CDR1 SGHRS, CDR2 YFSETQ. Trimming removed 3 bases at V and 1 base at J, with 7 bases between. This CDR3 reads CASSWETNTEAFF. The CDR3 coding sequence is TGCGCCAGCAGCTGGGAGACGAACACTGAAGCTTTCTTT.

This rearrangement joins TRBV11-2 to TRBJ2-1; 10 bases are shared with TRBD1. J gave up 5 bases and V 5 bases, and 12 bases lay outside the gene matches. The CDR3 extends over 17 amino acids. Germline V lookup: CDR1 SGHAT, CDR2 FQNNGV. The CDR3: CASSVYPTGGRDNEQFF. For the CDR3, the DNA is TGTGCCAGCAGCGTATATCCGACAGGGGGCAGGGACAATGAGCAGTTCTTC.

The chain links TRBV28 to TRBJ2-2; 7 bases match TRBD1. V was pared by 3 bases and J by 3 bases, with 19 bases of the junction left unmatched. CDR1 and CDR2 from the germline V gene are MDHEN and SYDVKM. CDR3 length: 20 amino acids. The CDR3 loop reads CASSFDEGQSSIVDTGELFF. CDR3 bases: TGTGCCAGCAGTTTCGATGAGGGACAGAGCTCCATAGTGGACACCGGGGAGCTGTTTTTT.

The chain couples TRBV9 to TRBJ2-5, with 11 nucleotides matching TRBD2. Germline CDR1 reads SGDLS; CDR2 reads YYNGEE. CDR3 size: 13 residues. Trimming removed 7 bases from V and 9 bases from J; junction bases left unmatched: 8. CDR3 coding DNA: TGTGCCAGCTCCGGGACTAGCGGTCCGGCCCAGTACTTC. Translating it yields CASSGTSGPAQYF. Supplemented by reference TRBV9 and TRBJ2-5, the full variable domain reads DSGVTQTPKHLITATGQRVTLRCSPRSGDLSVYWYQQSLDQGLQFLIQYYNGEERAKGNILERFSAQQFPDLHSELNLSSLELGDSALYFCASSGTSGPAQYFGPGTRLLVL.

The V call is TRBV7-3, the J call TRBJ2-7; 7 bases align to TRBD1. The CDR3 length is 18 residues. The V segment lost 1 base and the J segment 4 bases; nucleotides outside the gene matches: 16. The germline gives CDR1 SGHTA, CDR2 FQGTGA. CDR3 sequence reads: CASSLIIQIRDSTYEQYF. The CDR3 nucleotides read TGTGCCAGCAGCTTAATTATACAAATCCGGGACAGCACATACGAGCAGTACTTC.

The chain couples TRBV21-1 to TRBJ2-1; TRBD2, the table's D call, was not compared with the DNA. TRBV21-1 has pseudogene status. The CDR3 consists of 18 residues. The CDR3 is CASSKGTSGRDAYNEQFF. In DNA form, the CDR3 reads TGTGCCAGCAGCAAAGGGACTAGCGGGAGGGATGCCTACAATGAGCAGTTCTTC.

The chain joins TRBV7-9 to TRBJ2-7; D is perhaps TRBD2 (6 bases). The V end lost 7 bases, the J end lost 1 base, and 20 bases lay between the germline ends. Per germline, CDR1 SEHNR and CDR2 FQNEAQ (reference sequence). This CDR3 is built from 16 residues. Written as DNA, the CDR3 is TGTGCCAGCATCCCGGAGGGCTCCTCGGTATCCTACGAGCAGTACTTC. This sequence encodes CASIPEGSSVSYEQYF. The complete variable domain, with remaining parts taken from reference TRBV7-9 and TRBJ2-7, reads DTGVSQNPRHKITKRGQNVTFRCDPISEHNRLYWYRQTLGQGPEFLTYFQNEAQLEKSRLLSDRFSAERPKGSFSTLEIQRTEQGDSAMYLCASIPEGSSVSYEQYFGPGTRLTVT.

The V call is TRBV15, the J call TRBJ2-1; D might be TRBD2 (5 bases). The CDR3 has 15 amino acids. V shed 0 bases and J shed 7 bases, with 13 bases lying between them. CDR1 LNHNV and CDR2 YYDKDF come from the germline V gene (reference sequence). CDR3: CATSREGLTSNEQFF. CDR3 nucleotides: TGTGCCACCAGCAGAGAGGGCCTTACTAGTAATGAGCAGTTCTTC.

The CDR3 DNA follows: TGTGCCAGCTCTCCCGGGACAGCCTCCTACGAGCAGTACTTC. Translating gives CASSPGTASYEQYF. This chain connects TRBV2 to TRBJ2-7; 7 nucleotides align to TRBD1. Germline loops: CDR1 SNHLY, CDR2 FYNNEI. This CDR3 has 14 amino acids. V shed 8 bases, J shed 0 bases, and the junction held 7 bases outside the gene matches.

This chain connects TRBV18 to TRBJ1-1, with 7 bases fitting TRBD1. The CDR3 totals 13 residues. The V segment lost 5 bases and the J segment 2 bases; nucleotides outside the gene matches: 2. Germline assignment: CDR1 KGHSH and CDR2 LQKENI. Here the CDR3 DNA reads TGTGCCAGCTCAGGGGACAGTAACACTGAAGCTTTCTTT. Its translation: CASSGDSNTEAFF.

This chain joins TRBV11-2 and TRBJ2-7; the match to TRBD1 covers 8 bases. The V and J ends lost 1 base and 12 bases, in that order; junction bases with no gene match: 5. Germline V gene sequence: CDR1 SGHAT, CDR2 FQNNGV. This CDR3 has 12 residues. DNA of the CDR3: TGTGCCAGCAGCTTAGCACAGGGGGAGATGTACTTC. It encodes CASSLAQGEMYF.

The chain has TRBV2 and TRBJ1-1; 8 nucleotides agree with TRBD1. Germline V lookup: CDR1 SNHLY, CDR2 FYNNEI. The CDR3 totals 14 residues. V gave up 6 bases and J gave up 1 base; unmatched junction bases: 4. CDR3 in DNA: TGTGCCAGCAGGCCCGGGACAGGGAACACTGAAGCTTTCTTT. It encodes CASRPGTGNTEAFF.

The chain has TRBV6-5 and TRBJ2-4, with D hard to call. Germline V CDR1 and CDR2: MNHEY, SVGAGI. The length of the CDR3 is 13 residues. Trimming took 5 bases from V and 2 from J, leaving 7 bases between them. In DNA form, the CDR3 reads TGTGCCAGCAGTGACACCCCCAAAAACATTCAGTACTTC. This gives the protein CASSDTPKNIQYF.

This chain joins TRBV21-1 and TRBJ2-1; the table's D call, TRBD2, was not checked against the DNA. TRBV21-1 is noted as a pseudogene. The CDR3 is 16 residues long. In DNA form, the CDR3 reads TGTGCCAGCAGCGCGGGAGGGCCGATATTAAGCAATGAGCAGTTCTTC. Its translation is CASSAGGPILSNEQFF.

The CDR3 DNA is TGTGCCATCAGTGCCGGACTAGCGGGAGGATACAATGAGCAGTTCTTC. It codes for CAISAGLAGGYNEQFF. The chain links TRBV10-3 to TRBJ2-1; TRBD2 matches 14 bases. J was trimmed by 4 bases and V by 4 bases; bases with no gene match: 3. The germline V gene has CDR1 ENHRY and CDR2 SYGVKD. The CDR3 is 16 amino acids.